Below, 7 T cell receptor beta chains from the same sample are listed, as sequenced in a study of ipilimumab plus nivolumab after autologous stem cell transplantation. Generated by immunoSEQ multiplex PCR, the TCRdb table keeps only in-frame clones and is missing some. The sample consists of 15,000 to 20,000 clones, 81% of them appearing once. The sample here was PBMCs, taken in a trial of ipilimumab plus nivolumab as post-transplant consolidation. These receptors originate from a male donor with diffuse large B-cell lymphoma.

With regard to this clone: This sample also contains other DNA sequences that code for the same CDR3. The genes are TRBV27 and TRBJ2-3; D gene unclear. Germline V gene lookup returns CDR1 MNHEY and CDR2 SMNVEV (reference sequence). V was shortened by 4 bases and J by 2 bases, with 4 bases between the two germline ends. The CDR3 covers 12 residues. The CDR3 region has the DNA TGTGCCAGCAGTTCCTACACAGATACGCAGTATTTT. Its protein is CASSSYTDTQYF.

In its sample, this clone was seen a few times. The chain has TRBV5-1 and TRBJ1-6; D may be TRBD1 (5 bases). The germline gives CDR1 SGHRS, CDR2 YFSETQ. The V end lost 0 bases, the J end lost 5 bases, and 12 bases lay between the germline ends. The CDR3 consists of 16 residues. As DNA, the CDR3 is TGCGCCAGCAGCTTGGCCGCAGGGTTCGATAATTCACCCCTCCACTTT. Translating it yields CASSLAAGFDNSPLHF.

The chain combines TRBV9 with TRBJ2-1; the D gene is possibly TRBD1 (6 bases). The CDR3 totals 13 residues. Trimming pared 6 bases from V and 7 bases from J, leaving 14 bases between. Germline V gene sequence: CDR1 SGDLS, CDR2 YYNGEE. CDR3 DNA: TGTGCCAGCACGAGGGGGACGGAGAATGAGCAGTTCTTC. Its translation: CASTRGTENEQFF. Based on the CDR3 plus reference TRBV9 and TRBJ2-1, the full variable domain is DSGVTQTPKHLITATGQRVTLRCSPRSGDLSVYWYQQSLDQGLQFLIQYYNGEERAKGNILERFSAQQFPDLHSELNLSSLELGDSALYFCASTRGTENEQFFGPGTRLTVL.

In the case of this clone: The junction and the germline gene differ at one end; a read error may be behind it. This chain links TRBV29-1 with TRBJ2-2, with 9 nucleotides matching TRBD2. The CDR3 is 13 residues long. Germline V gene sequence: CDR1 SQVTM, CDR2 ANQGSEA. CDR3 DNA: TGCAGCGTTGAAGATCGGGTGCGGGGGGGGCTGTTTTTT. Protein: CSVEDRVRGGLFF.

V is TRBV7-9 and J is TRBJ2-5; D possibly corresponds to TRBD1 (6 bases). The J call may be mistaken, given a closer DNA end match to TRBJ2-7. Germline V gene data show CDR1 as SEHNR and CDR2 as FQNEAQ (reference sequence). CDR3 size: 14 residues. CDR3: CASSLGRQEVEQYF. DNA for the CDR3: TGTGCCAGCAGCTTAGGCCGACAGGAGGTCGAGCAGTACTTC.

This chain links TRBV5-4 with TRBJ1-1; TRBD1 matches 7 bases. The CDR3 totals 15 residues. CDR1 is SGHNT, CDR2 YYREEE, per germline (reference sequence). J was trimmed by 1 base and V by 1 base; bases with no gene match: 4. CDR3 sequence: CASSLLDRRNTEAFF. CDR3 DNA sequence: TGTGCCAGCAGCTTGTTGGACAGGCGGAACACTGAAGCTTTCTTT.

This chain joins TRBV7-3 and TRBJ1-2, with D unclear. V lost 2 bases and J 8 bases, leaving 9 bases between the germline ends. Germline CDR1 reads SGHTA; CDR2 reads FQGTGA. The CDR3 contains 12 residues. The CDR3 DNA is TGTGCCAGCAGCTTAGTTGGGGAGGGCTACACCTTC. It codes for CASSLVGEGYTF.